The 22 T cell receptor beta chains below were found in one sample sequenced in a study of shared clonotypes between healthy human individuals. Assay used: immunoSEQ multiplex PCR; TCRdb lists only in-frame clones, some missing. The sample includes some 900,000 clones, approximately 80% of them seen just once. Sequencing was performed on memory CD4+ T cells sorted from blood. Regarding subset: CD45RA-negative fraction. The source is a man younger than 35 in good health.

This clone was observed once. The chain couples TRBV4-1 to TRBJ1-4; D is undetermined. Trimming took 0 bases from V and 0 from J, leaving 8 bases between them. The CDR3 runs 16 residues. Per the germline V gene, CDR1 is MGHRA and CDR2 is YSYEKL. The CDR3 coding sequence is TGCGCCAGCAGCCAAGATGTAGGTGCAACTAATGAAAAACTGTTTTTT. Residues: CASSQDVGATNEKLFF.

About this clone itself: The sample holds other DNA sequences that translate to the same CDR3. The V and J genes are TRBV2 and TRBJ2-3, with 13 bases matching TRBD2. Unmatched junction bases numbered 6, after V lost 6 bases and J lost 6 bases. In germline, CDR1 is SNHLY, CDR2 FYNNEI. This CDR3 is built from 15 residues. DNA for the CDR3: TGTGCCAGCAGACTAGCGGGGGGGCCGGCGGATACGCAGTATTTT. It translates to CASRLAGGPADTQYF.

The genes are TRBV2 and TRBJ2-1, with TRBD1 identical over 8 bases. CDR1 is SNHLY, CDR2 FYNNEI, per germline. V was clipped by 4 bases and J by 0 bases; unmatched bases: 8. The CDR3 sequence is 17 residues long. CDR3 bases: TGTGCCAGCAGTGGGCCTAGACAGGGGAGCTCCTACAATGAGCAGTTCTTC. Amino acid sequence: CASSGPRQGSSYNEQFF.

V usage is TRBV27 and J usage is TRBJ1-3; D is unresolved. The germline gives CDR1 MNHEY, CDR2 SMNVEV (reference sequence). V dropped 5 bases and J dropped 4 bases, with 15 bases sitting between them. The CDR3 contains 15 residues. The CDR3 DNA reads TGTGCCAGCAGTCTCTCTTATTCCAGAGGAAACACCATATATTTT. This translates into CASSLSYSRGNTIYF.

The chain joins TRBV7-9 to TRBJ1-2; D gene unclear. With 3 bases removed from V and 5 bases from J, the gap between germline ends came to 13 bases. Germline V lookup: CDR1 SEHNR, CDR2 FQNEAQ (reference sequence). The CDR3 loop spans 14 amino acids. CDR3 DNA: TGTGCCAGCAGCTTGGAGTCCTCCGGATATGGCTACACCTTC. It translates to CASSLESSGYGYTF.

The sample holds many counts of this clone. The chain joins TRBV7-2 to TRBJ2-3; TRBD2 aligns across 7 bases. The CDR3 is 16 amino acids. V was clipped by 5 bases and J by 5 bases; unmatched bases: 13. The germline CDR1 and CDR2 sequences are SGHTA and FQGNSA. CDR3 DNA: TGTGCCAGCAGCACCCGGGACCTCGGGGGGTTAGATACGCAGTATTTT. Translation gives CASSTRDLGGLDTQYF.

The rearrangement joins TRBV5-4 to TRBJ1-1; D remains unclear. The CDR3 is 16 residues long. Looked up from germline, CDR1 is SGHNT and CDR2 is YYREEE (reference sequence). Trimming took 1 base from V and 4 from J, leaving 17 bases between them. As DNA, the CDR3 is TGTGCCAGCAGCTTGAATGGGCGGTCCCGGACCACTGAAGCTTTCTTT. It translates to CASSLNGRSRTTEAFF. Full variable domain (rest looked up from reference TRBV5-4 and TRBJ1-1): ETGVTQSPTHLIKTRGQQVTLRCSSQSGHNTVSWYQQALGQGPQFIFQYYREEENGRGNFPPRFSGLQFPNYSSELNVNALELDDSALYLCASSLNGRSRTTEAFFGQGTRLTVV.

This chain joins TRBV6-4 and TRBJ2-1, with TRBD2 identical over 8 bases. This CDR3 has 16 amino acids. CDR1 MRHNA and CDR2 SNTAGT come from the germline V gene. V was clipped by 0 bases and J by 2 bases; unmatched bases: 3. Here the CDR3 reads CASSDSAGGTYNEQFF. CDR3 coding DNA: TGTGCCAGCAGTGACTCGGCGGGGGGAACCTACAATGAGCAGTTCTTC.

The chain couples TRBV28 to TRBJ1-5, with 10 bases aligning to TRBD1. Germline trimming cut 1 base from V and 6 bases from J; bases unmatched to any gene: 6. This CDR3 contains 16 residues. Germline V gives CDR1 MDHEN, CDR2 SYDVKM. The CDR3 region is CASSLFGTGVGQPQHF. DNA of the CDR3: TGTGCCAGCAGTTTATTTGGGACAGGGGTCGGTCAGCCCCAGCATTTT.

The chain is built from TRBV30 and TRBJ1-6, with TRBD1 as a possible D gene (6 bases). Germline CDR1 GTSNPN, CDR2 SVGIG (reference sequence). The CDR3 contains 13 residues. The CDR3 DNA sequence: TGTGCTTTGGGGGGCTACTCAAATTCACCCCTCCACTTT. Translated: CALGGYSNSPLHF. Full variable domain (outside the CDR3, taken from reference TRBV30 and TRBJ1-6): SQTIHQWPATLVQPVGSPLSLECTVEGTSNPNLYWYRQAAGRGLQLLFYSVGIGQISSEVPQNLSASRPQDRQFILSSKKLLLSDSGFYLCALGGYSNSPLHFGNGTRLTVT.

This sequence joins TRBV7-9 and TRBJ2-3; D is undetermined. Deletions cut 5 bases from V and 4 bases from J, with 13 bases between. Germline V gene data show CDR1 as SEHNR and CDR2 as FQNEAQ (reference sequence). The CDR3 is made up of 14 amino acids. The CDR3 loop reads CASSRLTGPDTQYF. CDR3 in DNA: TGTGCCAGCAGCCGATTAACTGGGCCAGATACGCAGTATTTT.

The J gene is TRBJ1-6, the V gene TRBV5-1, with D perhaps TRBD1 (6 bases). Germline values: CDR1 SGHRS, CDR2 YFSETQ. The CDR3 extends over 13 amino acids. The ends were cut back, 2 bases at V and 14 bases at J, with 14 bases in the middle. The CDR3 is CASSFEGDKSLHF. The CDR3 region has the DNA TGCGCCAGCAGCTTCGAAGGGGACAAGTCCCTCCACTTT.

The chain couples TRBV28 to TRBJ1-2, with a tentative D call TRBD1 (6 bases). V gave up 2 bases and J gave up 3 bases, with 7 bases separating them. The CDR3 covers 13 residues. Germline CDR1 and CDR2: MDHEN and SYDVKM. The CDR3 is CASSLNRDYGYTF. The CDR3 bases are TGTGCCAGCAGTTTAAACAGGGACTATGGCTACACCTTC.

This clone was detected only a few times. The V call is TRBV5-4, the J call TRBJ1-1; no reliable D call. The CDR3 extends over 14 amino acids. Germline V gene sequence: CDR1 SGHNT, CDR2 YYREEE (reference sequence). V gave up 4 bases and J gave up 6 bases, with 16 bases separating them. CDR3 sequence (DNA): TGTGCCAGCAGCCGGGGAGCAGTGCAGTCTGAAGCTTTCTTT. This translates into CASSRGAVQSEAFF.

This sequence joins TRBV18 and TRBJ2-2; D is ambiguous. Trimming pared 3 bases from V and 6 bases from J, leaving 14 bases between. The CDR3 spans 15 residues. CDR1 is KGHSH and CDR2 is LQKENI in the germline V gene. The CDR3 nucleotides read TGTGCCAGCTCACCTGACCGAAGTGGGTCCGGGGAGCTGTTTTTT. Translating gives CASSPDRSGSGELFF. Full variable domain (missing parts from reference TRBV18 and TRBJ2-2): NAGVMQNPRHLVRRRGQEARLRCSPMKGHSHVYWYRQLPEEGLKFMVYLQKENIIDESGMPKERFSAEFPKEGPSILRIQQVVRGDSAAYFCASSPDRSGSGELFFGEGSRLTVL.

The DNA of the CDR3 is TGTGCCACCACGGCCGACAGGGTAAGATGGAACACTGAAGCTTTCTTT. Translated: CATTADRVRWNTEAFF. V is TRBV16 and J is TRBJ1-1, with 7 bases that match TRBD1. Unmatched junction bases numbered 15, after V lost 10 bases and J lost 1 base. The germline V gene has CDR1 KGHSY and CDR2 FQNENV. The CDR3 length is 16 residues.

The CDR3 DNA follows: TGTGCCAGCAGCCCATTGACGGACAGGGGAAAACTCTACGAGCAGTACTTC. As protein: CASSPLTDRGKLYEQYF. The gene calls are TRBV2 and TRBJ2-7; 9 bases line up with TRBD1. The V and J ends lost 6 bases and 3 bases, in that order; junction bases with no gene match: 15. The length of the CDR3 is 17 residues. Germline values: CDR1 SNHLY, CDR2 FYNNEI.

In this sample, this clone turned up once. The chain employs TRBV4-1 and TRBJ2-7, with D tentatively TRBD2 (5 bases). The CDR3 runs 16 residues. Germline CDR1 is MGHRA and CDR2 is YSYEKL. Trimming removed 1 base from V and 3 bases from J, with 16 bases in between. Here the CDR3 DNA reads TGCGCCAGCAGCCAAGGCCCGAGTAGCGTTGGCTACGAGCAGTACTTC. Its protein product is CASSQGPSSVGYEQYF.

This chain uses TRBV11-3 with TRBJ2-3; D unresolved. Germline CDR1 reads SGHNT; CDR2 reads YENEEA. With 3 bases removed from V and 5 bases from J, the gap between germline ends came to 6 bases. The CDR3 spans 12 residues. In DNA, the CDR3 is TGTGCCAGCAGCTTTAGACAAGATACGCAGTATTTT. Protein product: CASSFRQDTQYF.

This clone was counted once. The chain has TRBV29-1 and TRBJ2-5; D may be TRBD1 (6 bases). CDR1 is SQVTM, CDR2 ANQGSEA, per germline. Trimming pared 4 bases from V and 4 bases from J, leaving 19 bases between. This CDR3 contains 15 residues. The CDR3, as DNA: TGCAGCGTTGGATTTACAGGGTCCCCCAGAGAGACCCAGTACTTC. Translating gives CSVGFTGSPRETQYF.

The chain joins TRBV10-3 to TRBJ1-3; D unresolved. The V gene's germline CDR1 is ENHRY and CDR2 SYGVKD. V was shortened by 11 bases and J by 0 bases, with 11 bases between the two germline ends. This CDR3 has 13 residues. CDR3 bases: TGTGCCGCACGTAGTAGCTCTGGAAACACCATATATTTT. Encoded protein: CAARSSSGNTIYF.

The chain joins TRBV19 to TRBJ1-5; 8 bases fit TRBD1. This CDR3 spans 15 amino acids. Germline CDR1 LNHDA, CDR2 SQIVND (reference sequence). V shed 5 bases and J 4 bases; nucleotides not matched to a gene: 7. CDR3 sequence (DNA): TGTGCCAGTAGTCGCAGACAGGGGACGAATCAGCCCCAGCATTTT. Translation gives CASSRRQGTNQPQHF.